What follows is one TCR beta chain and its context. Its antigen remains unknown. The data were taken from a study of T cell clonotyping in hematopoietic cell transplantation. Study-level information: Cytoreduction preceded collection of pretransplant recipient samples. Study-level findings and limits: Broader posttransplant TCR repertoire diversity was predicted by graft donor and pretransplant recipient Inverse Simpson Index values.

Time point meaning: recipient sample about 28 days before transplant, after cytoreduction. Recipients were bled about 28 days pretransplant and at posttransplant days 30, 100, 180. Sequencing used immunoSEQ multiplex PCR; TCRdb keeps in-frame clones, though not all of them. The table has some 45,000 clones, about four fifths seen once; the top ten hold over 4.5%. The V gene's germline CDR1 is SGHKS and CDR2 YYEKEE (reference sequence). The V gene end was trimmed by 0 bases and the J gene end by 3 bases; junction bases not matched to a gene: 5. CDR3 size: 17 residues. V is TRBV5-5 and J is TRBJ2-3, with 12 bases matching TRBD2. Sequencing used peripheral blood mononuclear cells, obtained before stem cell transplant. The TCR originated in a man in his 60s with myelodysplastic syndrome. Some clones in this sample may be carry-over from other donors' samples. This CDR3 reads CASSLELAGGSTDTQYF. As DNA, the CDR3 is TGTGCCAGCAGCTTGGAACTAGCGGGGGGAAGTACAGATACGCAGTATTTT.